This T cell receptor beta chain was sequenced during a study of regulatory T cells in long-lasting Graves disease. As to this clonotype: Its specificity is not known.

In building TCR beta libraries, iRepertoire HTBI primers were used together with Arm-PCR of CDR3 regions. Each CDR3 protein gets one entry after TCRdb re-called the multiplex PCR reads with MiXCR. Of fewer than 350,000 distinct CDR3 sequences listed, about 18% were seen once; the top ten hold more than 35%. The sample's time point: newly diagnosed GD, antithyroid drugs for less than 3 months. The authors made the TCR library using RNA they extracted from PBMCs. The collection involved drawing approximately 9 milliliters of peripheral blood into EDTA tubes. Study observations and caveats: What was studied was peripheral blood only, and not thyroid tissue. The study found persistent patients shared more public clonotypes (more than 2,500) than new patients (just over 950). Graves' patients with persistent disease showed TCR diversity lower than patients newly diagnosed.

The sequence was obtained from a female donor with Graves disease. Source: peripheral blood mononuclear cells (PBMCs), taken at new diagnosis, from a patient treated with antithyroid drugs.

The CDR3 nucleotides read TGTGCCAGCAGAAAAGGGGGAGATACGCAGTATTTT. It translates to CASRKGGDTQYF. The V call is TRBV6-1, the J call TRBJ2-3; D might be TRBD1 (6 bases). V was cut by 6 bases and J by 5 bases, with 9 bases left in between. This CDR3 is built from 12 residues. CDR1 and CDR2 (germline): MNHNS, SASEGT.